The 23 T cell receptor beta chains presented below share a single source sample, sequenced in a study of blood T cell repertoires in COVID-19. The protocol was immunoSEQ multiplex PCR, while the TCRdb copy is restricted to in-frame clones and leaves out a portion. The profile covers around 160,000 clones, with approximately 91% appearing a single time and approximately 2.4% taken by the ten largest. Sequenced material: peripheral blood. The receptors were gathered from a human donor in a cohort sampled during active COVID-19.

This sequence joins TRBV7-9 and TRBJ2-7, with TRBD2 as a possible D gene (6 bases). Trimming removed 5 bases from V and 3 bases from J, with 11 bases in between. The germline CDR1 and CDR2 sequences are SEHNR and FQNEAQ (reference sequence). This CDR3 region has 13 residues. CDR3: CASSETSFYEQYF. The DNA for the CDR3 is TGTGCCAGCAGCGAAACTAGCTTCTACGAGCAGTACTTC.

V and J are TRBV9 and TRBJ1-2, with 7 bases aligning to TRBD1. The CDR3 runs to 15 residues. Germline V gives CDR1 SGDLS, CDR2 YYNGEE. The ends lost 3 bases at V and 3 bases at J; junction bases unmatched: 8. The CDR3: CASSGYRGSDYGYTF. The DNA of the CDR3 is TGTGCCAGCAGCGGATACAGGGGTTCAGACTATGGCTACACCTTC.

The chain has TRBV6-2 or TRBV6-3 and TRBJ2-3; no definite D call. The germline CDR1 and CDR2 sequences are MNHEY and SVGEGT. CDR3 length equals 15 residues. Trimming stripped 6 bases from V and 3 bases from J, with 16 bases between. The CDR3 sequence is CASSALPPTTDTQYF. For the CDR3, the DNA is TGTGCCAGCAGCGCACTCCCGCCTACGACAGATACGCAGTATTTT.

The chain joins TRBV5-1 to TRBJ2-1; TRBD2 aligns across 11 bases. The V gene end was trimmed by 5 bases and the J gene end by 5 bases; junction bases not matched to a gene: 3. This CDR3 is 14 amino acids long. In germline, CDR1 is SGHRS, CDR2 YFSETQ. This CDR3 reads CASRLAGVDNEQFF. The CDR3 DNA reads as TGCGCCAGCAGACTAGCGGGGGTGGACAATGAGCAGTTCTTC.

In this sample, this clone turned up a few times. This chain connects TRBV7-9 to TRBJ2-7; 9 bases map to TRBD1. Germline assignment: CDR1 SEHNR and CDR2 FQNEAQ (reference sequence). V shed 4 bases, J shed 3 bases, and the junction held 4 bases outside the gene matches. CDR3 length: 14 amino acids. CDR3 in amino acids: CASSSGTGYYEQYF. As DNA, the CDR3 is TGTGCCAGCAGCTCCGGGACAGGGTACTACGAGCAGTACTTC. Complete variable domain (other parts from reference TRBV7-9 and TRBJ2-7): DTGVSQNPRHKITKRGQNVTFRCDPISEHNRLYWYRQTLGQGPEFLTYFQNEAQLEKSRLLSDRFSAERPKGSFSTLEIQRTEQGDSAMYLCASSSGTGYYEQYFGPGTRLTVT.

The chain carries TRBV7-2 and TRBJ1-1; no clear D gene. Germline loops: CDR1 SGHTA, CDR2 FQGNSA. The CDR3 totals 15 residues. V gave up 0 bases and J gave up 0 bases, with 8 bases separating them. The CDR3 DNA is TGTGCCAGCAGCTTAGCGGGCAACCTGAACACTGAAGCTTTCTTT. The encoded protein is CASSLAGNLNTEAFF.

J is TRBJ2-3 and V is TRBV5-6; no firm D call. The length of the CDR3 is 13 residues. Germline-derived CDR1 and CDR2 are SGHDT and YYEEEE. Trimming took 4 bases from V and 3 from J, leaving 9 bases between them. In nucleotides, the CDR3 is TGTGCCAGCAGCACAGATGAAACAGATACGCAGTATTTT. Protein: CASSTDETDTQYF.

The rearrangement joins TRBV6-4 to TRBJ2-3, with 9 bases matching TRBD2. Germline CDR1 is MRHNA and CDR2 is SNTAGT. V dropped 9 bases and J dropped 0; count of bases not matched to a gene: 7. The CDR3 has 15 residues. The CDR3 DNA reads as TGTGCCAGTAGTTATAGCGGGGGAAGCACAGATACGCAGTATTTT. Its protein is CASSYSGGSTDTQYF.

The chain has TRBV6-5 and TRBJ1-1; 7 nucleotides line up with TRBD1. Looked up from germline, CDR1 is MNHEY and CDR2 is SVGAGI. The junction had 5 bases not matched to a gene; V was cut back by 6 bases and J by 4 bases. This CDR3 spans 13 amino acids. The CDR3 DNA follows: TGTGCCAGCAGCGGCAGGGGGGTCACTGAAGCTTTCTTT. It specifies CASSGRGVTEAFF.

CDR3 nucleotides: TGTGCCAGCAGTTTCGACATAGAGTTAAACTACGAGCAGTACTTC. This encodes CASSFDIELNYEQYF. The chain uses TRBV6-5 and TRBJ2-7; unclear D gene. With 4 bases removed from V and 3 bases from J, the gap between germline ends came to 16 bases. The CDR3 runs to 15 residues. The germline gives CDR1 MNHEY, CDR2 SVGAGI.

V is TRBV9 and J is TRBJ2-3; 8 bases map to TRBD2. The CDR3 totals 16 residues. Germline lookup yields CDR1 SGDLS and CDR2 YYNGEE. After removal of 0 bases from V and 2 bases from J, the junction contained 5 bases not matched to a gene. CDR3 sequence: CASSVGVGGDTDTQYF. In nucleotides, the CDR3 is TGTGCCAGCAGCGTAGGGGTCGGGGGGGACACAGATACGCAGTATTTT. The complete variable domain, with remaining parts taken from reference TRBV9 and TRBJ2-3, reads DSGVTQTPKHLITATGQRVTLRCSPRSGDLSVYWYQQSLDQGLQFLIQYYNGEERAKGNILERFSAQQFPDLHSELNLSSLELGDSALYFCASSVGVGGDTDTQYFGPGTRLTVL.

The rearrangement joins TRBV7-2 to TRBJ1-5, with a tentative D call TRBD1 (5 bases). The CDR3 extends over 15 amino acids. V lost 5 bases, J lost 8 bases, and 19 bases lay in between. Looked up from germline, CDR1 is SGHTA and CDR2 is FQGNSA. The CDR3 DNA reads as TGTGCCAGCAGCGCAGACAGAAGAATAGGGGAGCCCCAGCATTTT. This sequence encodes CASSADRRIGEPQHF. The full variable domain, rest sourced from reference TRBV7-2 and TRBJ1-5, is GAGVSQSPSNKVTEKGKDVELRCDPISGHTALYWYRQSLGQGLEFLIYFQGNSAPDKSGLPSDRFSAERTGGSVSTLTIQRTQQEDSAVYLCASSADRRIGEPQHFGDGTRLSIL.

The chain couples TRBV7-9 to TRBJ2-1; 7 positions match TRBD2. CDR3 length equals 19 residues. Germline V gene sequence: CDR1 SEHNR, CDR2 FQNEAQ (reference sequence). The trim removed 2 bases at V and 0 bases at J, leaving 13 bases unmatched. The CDR3 nucleotides are TGTGCCAGCAGCTTACGCGCTAGCGGCTCCAAAAGCTCCTACAATGAGCAGTTCTTC. Its protein product is CASSLRASGSKSSYNEQFF.

The chain recombines TRBV18 with TRBJ1-4, with 7 bases lining up with TRBD1. Germline trimming cut 3 bases from V and 3 bases from J; bases unmatched to any gene: 4. The CDR3 length is 15 residues. Germline values: CDR1 KGHSH, CDR2 LQKENI. The CDR3 here is CASSPRDSANEKLFF. CDR3 DNA: TGTGCCAGCTCACCCCGGGACAGCGCTAATGAAAAACTGTTTTTT.

This clone was seen once. The chain joins TRBV5-5 to TRBJ2-2; 8 bases are a match to TRBD1. Germline CDR1 is SGHKS and CDR2 is YYEKEE (reference sequence). The CDR3 has 16 residues. V was clipped by 1 base and J by 3 bases; unmatched bases: 5. Written as DNA, the CDR3 is TGTGCCAGCAGCTTGCTTTGGGGACAGGACACCGGGGAGCTGTTTTTT. This sequence encodes CASSLLWGQDTGELFF.

The chain carries TRBV11-2 and TRBJ2-3, with 9 positions matching TRBD1. This CDR3 has 15 residues. Germline CDR1 is SGHAT and CDR2 is FQNNGV. V lost 5 bases to trimming and J lost 4 bases; unmatched junction nucleotides: 7. The DNA for the CDR3 is TGTGCCAGCAGCCGCACCGGGACAGGGCCAGATACGCAGTATTTT. Translating it yields CASSRTGTGPDTQYF.

CDR3 residues: CASSQRQGELFF. CDR3 coding DNA: TGCGCCAGCAGCCAGCGACAGGGGGAGCTGTTTTTT. J is TRBJ2-2 and V is TRBV4-3; D is perhaps TRBD1 (5 bases). Germline V CDR1 and CDR2: LGHNA, YSLEER. Trimming removed 3 bases from V and 8 bases from J, with 7 bases in between. The CDR3 spans 12 residues.

The V and J genes are TRBV6-5 and TRBJ1-2, with D tentatively TRBD1 (5 bases). This CDR3 is built from 13 residues. The ends were cut back, 0 bases at V and 8 bases at J, with 10 bases in the middle. The germline V gene has CDR1 MNHEY and CDR2 SVGAGI. The CDR3, as DNA: TGTGCCAGCAGTTACTCGCTGACAGCCGGCTACACCTTC. It specifies CASSYSLTAGYTF.

The V call is TRBV2, the J call TRBJ1-5, with D unclear. The CDR3 has 13 amino acids. Germline V gene lookup returns CDR1 SNHLY and CDR2 FYNNEI. Trimming took 1 base from V and 4 from J, leaving 5 bases between them. The CDR3 sequence is CASSEVRNQPQHF. The CDR3 DNA is TGTGCCAGCAGTGAAGTGAGGAATCAGCCCCAGCATTTT.

The chain recombines TRBV7-2 with TRBJ2-1; no firm D call. Trimming removed 2 bases from V and 8 bases from J, with 16 bases in between. The CDR3 spans 15 residues. Germline assignment: CDR1 SGHTA and CDR2 FQGNSA. CDR3 DNA sequence: TGTGCCAGCAGCTTACTAGGCACTTCGAACGATGAGCAGTTCTTC. Translation: CASSLLGTSNDEQFF.

The chain uses TRBV6-6 and TRBJ2-3, with 7 bases that match TRBD2. This CDR3 has 13 amino acids. V was clipped by 7 bases and J by 5 bases; unmatched bases: 6. The germline V gene encodes CDR1 MNHNY and CDR2 SVGAGI (reference sequence). This CDR3 reads CASTPTSRDTQYF. CDR3 nucleotide sequence: TGTGCCAGCACCCCGACTAGCCGAGATACGCAGTATTTT.

This clone showed up just once. This CDR3 is CASSVGGSLLNYGYTF. CDR3 nucleotide sequence: TGTGCCAGCAGCGTCGGGGGGAGTCTTCTGAACTATGGCTACACCTTC. The chain recombines TRBV9 with TRBJ1-2, with D tentatively TRBD1 (5 bases). The CDR3 extends over 16 amino acids. CDR1 is SGDLS and CDR2 is YYNGEE in the germline V gene. V was clipped by 2 bases and J by 2 bases, with 16 bases between them.

This chain joins TRBV6-5 and TRBJ2-7; TRBD1 aligns across 7 bases. Germline CDR1 reads MNHEY; CDR2 reads SVGAGI. The CDR3 consists of 14 residues. V dropped 6 bases and J dropped 3; count of bases not matched to a gene: 8. DNA of the CDR3: TGTGCCAGCAGACGCCGGGACAGCTACTACGAGCAGTACTTC. Its protein product is CASRRRDSYYEQYF.